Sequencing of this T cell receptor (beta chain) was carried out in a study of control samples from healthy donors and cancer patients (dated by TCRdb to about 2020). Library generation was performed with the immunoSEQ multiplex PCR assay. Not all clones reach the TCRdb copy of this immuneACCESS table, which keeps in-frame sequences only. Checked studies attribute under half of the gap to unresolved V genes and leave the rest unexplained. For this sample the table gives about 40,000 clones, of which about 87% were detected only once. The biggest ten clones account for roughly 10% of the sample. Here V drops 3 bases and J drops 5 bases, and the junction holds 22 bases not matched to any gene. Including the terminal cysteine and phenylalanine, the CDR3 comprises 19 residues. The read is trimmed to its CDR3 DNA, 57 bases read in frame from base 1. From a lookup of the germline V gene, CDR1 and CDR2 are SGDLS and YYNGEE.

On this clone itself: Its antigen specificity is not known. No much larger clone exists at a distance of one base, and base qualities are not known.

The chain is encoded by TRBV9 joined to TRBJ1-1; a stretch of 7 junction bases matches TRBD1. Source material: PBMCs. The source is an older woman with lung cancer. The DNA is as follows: TGTGCCAGCAGCGCGTACGACGTCGGAGGGAGGGGGCGAGATACTGAAGCTTTCTTT. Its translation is CASSAYDVGGRGRDTEAFF.